By its share, the clone carrying this T cell receptor (beta chain) is medium-sized (0.01 to 0.1%). All patients were untreated before thyroid surgery. Using MiXCR, TCRdb reanalyzed the PCR reads. The data contain 30,000 to 45,000 clones, about 26% of them singletons. CDR3 length: 16 amino acids. V trimming: 4 bases; J trimming: 9 bases; junction bases outside the gene matches: 12. Germline V gene sequence: CDR1 SGHRS, CDR2 YFSETQ. The data originate from a study of metastatic and nonmetastatic thyroid tumors. Study-level background: Repertoire comparisons spanned blood and tumor or nodule tissue from malignant and benign thyroid patients.

V is TRBV5-1 and J is TRBJ2-1; 11 bases match TRBD2. Material for sequencing was blood. The clonotype originates from a male donor with papillary thyroid cancer or a benign thyroid nodule (not recorded which). Some clones in this sample may be carry-over from other donors' samples. The CDR3 spells CASSPLTSGRAIEQFF. The DNA for the CDR3 is TGCGCCAGCAGCCCACTAACTAGCGGGAGAGCGATTGAGCAGTTCTTC.